The 31 T cell receptor beta chains reported below all come from one sample, sequenced in a study of blood T cell repertoires in COVID-19. Repertoires were generated with immunoSEQ multiplex PCR, while TCRdb's copy carries only in-frame clones and drops some. The sample contains around 13,000 clones, approximately 92% of which appear only once. Material: peripheral blood. The receptors shown here come from a man aged 50-60 years with active COVID-19.

The rearrangement links TRBV5-1 to TRBJ2-1; D may be TRBD2 (5 bases). The CDR3 spans 15 residues. The V gene lost 5 bases and the J gene lost 6 bases, with 18 bases spanning the gap. The germline V gene encodes CDR1 SGHRS and CDR2 YFSETQ. CDR3 DNA sequence: TGCGCCAGCAGTGACTATTCTAGCCTCCCCAATGAGCAGTTCTTC. It encodes CASSDYSSLPNEQFF.

This clone showed up just a few times. The gene calls are TRBV12-3 or TRBV12-4 and TRBJ1-5; no definite D call. Between the trimmed V and J ends, which lost 3 bases and 4 bases, there was a span of 7 bases. The CDR3 sequence is 13 residues long. CDR3 in DNA: TGTGCCAGCAGTTTTGGGAGGAATCAGCCCCAGCATTTT. Amino acids: CASSFGRNQPQHF.

The V gene is TRBV24-1, the J gene TRBJ2-3; 16 nucleotides agree with TRBD2. Germline V gene data show CDR1 as KGHDR and CDR2 as SFDVKD. J gave up 5 bases and V 5 bases, and 3 bases lay outside the gene matches. The CDR3 is 16 residues long. This CDR3 reads CATSVGTSGRGDTQYF. The CDR3 region has the DNA TGTGCCACCAGTGTGGGGACTAGCGGGAGGGGAGATACGCAGTATTTT.

CDR3 sequence (DNA): TGTGCCAGCAGCCGAACAGGGACTGGAAACACCATATATTTT. Translated: CASSRTGTGNTIYF. This chain connects TRBV28 to TRBJ1-3, with TRBD1 as a possible D gene (6 bases). This CDR3 has 14 amino acids. Germline values: CDR1 MDHEN, CDR2 SYDVKM. V dropped 6 bases and J dropped 2 bases, with 11 bases sitting between them.

The chain links TRBV12-3 or TRBV12-4 to TRBJ2-7; the match to TRBD1 covers 8 bases. CDR3 length: 12 residues. Losses at the gene ends were 5 bases for V and 9 bases for J; bases not matched to a gene: 6. The CDR3 coding sequence is TGTGCCAGCAGTCTCGGGACAGGCGGGCAGTACTTC. Protein sequence: CASSLGTGGQYF.

The chain joins TRBV2 to TRBJ2-3, with TRBD2 matching 8 bases. Germline V gene lookup returns CDR1 SNHLY and CDR2 FYNNEI. This CDR3 has 15 residues. With 7 bases clipped from V and 2 bases from J, the junction kept 8 bases outside the gene matches. CDR3 amino acids: CASTQRGRDTDTQYF. The CDR3 bases are TGTGCCAGCACCCAGCGGGGGAGGGACACAGATACGCAGTATTTT.

The chain recombines TRBV28 with TRBJ2-7; D remains unclear. The V end was cut by 2 bases, the J end by 2 bases, with 13 bases between. CDR1 MDHEN and CDR2 SYDVKM come from the germline V gene. CDR3 size: 15 residues. The DNA for the CDR3 is TGTGCCAGCAGTTTAGTCAGAGCGCCGACCTACGAGCAGTACTTC. It is translated as CASSLVRAPTYEQYF.

This clone has only one observation. The J gene is TRBJ2-1, the V gene TRBV2; the D is unclear. The CDR3 runs 13 residues. Trimming removed 6 bases from V and 4 bases from J, with 10 bases in between. Per the germline V gene, CDR1 is SNHLY and CDR2 is FYNNEI. The CDR3 here is CASRITTYNEQFF. CDR3 nucleotide sequence: TGTGCCAGCAGAATTACTACTTACAATGAGCAGTTCTTC. Variable domain in full (rest from reference TRBV2 and TRBJ2-1): EPEVTQTPSHQVTQMGQEVILRCVPISNHLYFYWYRQILGQKVEFLVSFYNNEISEKSEIFDDQFSVERPDGSNFTLKIRSTKLEDSAMYFCASRITTYNEQFFGPGTRLTVL.

This chain uses TRBV30 with TRBJ2-1; a weak D match, TRBD2 (5 bases). The CDR3 is made up of 14 amino acids. The V gene lost 3 bases and the J gene lost 3 bases, with 12 bases spanning the gap. Germline CDR1 is GTSNPN and CDR2 is SVGIG (reference sequence). This chain's CDR3 is CAWRLPGSYNEQFF. The CDR3 DNA reads TGTGCCTGGAGACTGCCGGGGAGCTACAATGAGCAGTTCTTC.

J is TRBJ1-1 and V is TRBV12-3 or TRBV12-4, with TRBD1 as a possible D gene (5 bases). Between the trimmed V and J ends, which lost 6 bases and 1 base, there was a span of 9 bases. This CDR3 region has 13 residues. CDR3 sequence (DNA): TGTGCCAGCAGGCCACAGGAGAACACTGAAGCTTTCTTT. This translates into CASRPQENTEAFF.

The chain links TRBV21-1 to TRBJ1-6; TRBD1, the table's D call, lacks a check against the DNA. TRBV21-1 counts as a pseudogene. This CDR3 is 16 amino acids long. This CDR3 reads CASSKVDRIYNSPLHF. CDR3 coding DNA: TGTGCCAGCAGCAAAGTCGACAGAATCTATAATTCACCCCTCCACTTT.

This chain's CDR3 is CASSVQGDRHTDTQYF. The CDR3, as DNA: TGTGCCAGCAGCGTTCAGGGGGACAGACACACAGATACGCAGTATTTT. The J gene is TRBJ2-3, the V gene TRBV9; 7 bases are a match to TRBD1. V lost 2 bases to trimming and J lost 2 bases; unmatched junction nucleotides: 8. Germline CDR1 and CDR2: SGDLS and YYNGEE. This CDR3 has 16 residues.

This sequence joins TRBV5-4 and TRBJ2-7, with 8 bases identical to TRBD1. Germline values: CDR1 SGHNT, CDR2 YYREEE (reference sequence). The junction had 12 bases not matched to a gene; V was cut back by 4 bases and J by 6 bases. This CDR3 comprises 15 residues. CDR3 in amino acids: CASSAPDREVREQYF. The CDR3 bases are TGTGCCAGCAGCGCTCCGGACAGGGAAGTACGCGAGCAGTACTTC.

This clone was seen only a few times. The chain is built from TRBV18 and TRBJ1-6, with 7 bases that match TRBD1. Looked up from germline, CDR1 is KGHSH and CDR2 is LQKENI. The trim removed 3 bases at V and 9 bases at J, leaving 8 bases unmatched. This CDR3 contains 15 residues. Here the CDR3 reads CASSPDRNKGSPLHF. The CDR3 DNA follows: TGTGCCAGCTCACCGGACAGGAATAAAGGTTCACCCCTCCACTTT.

The chain recombines TRBV5-1 with TRBJ1-2; weak D call: TRBD1 (6 bases). V gave up 4 bases and J gave up 8 bases, with 15 bases separating them. The CDR3 runs to 13 residues. Germline CDR1 SGHRS, CDR2 YFSETQ. DNA of the CDR3: TGCGCCAGCAGCCCCGGACAGATTTTAGGCTACACCTTC. Amino acids: CASSPGQILGYTF.

This chain links TRBV29-1 with TRBJ2-3; 11 nucleotides line up with TRBD2. The CDR3 length is 13 residues. CDR1 and CDR2 (germline): SQVTM, ANQGSEA. J was trimmed by 5 bases and V by 7 bases; bases with no gene match: 5. CDR3 loop: CSGSGRDRDTQYF. The CDR3 region has the DNA TGCAGCGGTAGCGGGAGGGATAGAGATACGCAGTATTTT.

The chain links TRBV6-2 or TRBV6-3 to TRBJ2-7; tentative D call: TRBD2 (7 bases). V was cut by 0 bases and J by 4 bases, with 13 bases left in between. This CDR3 comprises 15 residues. CDR1 and CDR2 (germline): MNHEY, SVGEGT. The CDR3 sequence is CASSYSAGAKYEQYF. The CDR3 DNA reads as TGTGCCAGCAGTTACTCCGCGGGGGCGAAATACGAGCAGTACTTC.

This clone was seen once. The chain is built from TRBV5-6 and TRBJ2-1; 11 positions agree with TRBD1. This CDR3 contains 15 residues. Per germline, CDR1 SGHDT and CDR2 YYEEEE. The junction had 4 bases not matched to a gene; V was cut back by 4 bases and J by 4 bases. The CDR3 bases are TGTGCCAGCAGCAAGGGACAGGGGGGGTACAATGAGCAGTTCTTC. This encodes CASSKGQGGYNEQFF.

This sequence joins TRBV9 and TRBJ2-3, with 10 bases matching TRBD2. There are 16 residues in the CDR3. With V trimmed by 0 bases and J by 1 base, 2 bases remained unmatched. From germline, CDR1 is SGDLS and CDR2 YYNGEE. The DNA of the CDR3 is TGTGCCAGCAGCGTAGATCTAGCGGGAGGCACAGATACGCAGTATTTT. Its protein is CASSVDLAGGTDTQYF.

The chain links TRBV15 to TRBJ1-2; D might be TRBD1 (5 bases). The CDR3 runs to 13 residues. Trimming left V 3 bases short and J 4 bases short, with 9 bases between. Germline CDR1 and CDR2: LNHNV and YYDKDF (reference sequence). In DNA, the CDR3 is TGTGCCACCAGCAGCAGGGTTGGCTATGGCTACACCTTC. This translates into CATSSRVGYGYTF.

V usage is TRBV7-9 and J usage is TRBJ2-7; tentatively, D is TRBD1 (6 bases). Germline CDR1 is SEHNR and CDR2 is FQNEAQ (reference sequence). CDR3 length: 14 residues. V lost 6 bases and J 4 bases, leaving 16 bases between the germline ends. This CDR3 is CASRYRDIPYEQYF. DNA for the CDR3: TGTGCCAGCAGATATAGGGACATACCATACGAGCAGTACTTC.

This clone was seen just once. The gene calls are TRBV18 and TRBJ2-1; a weak D match, TRBD1 (5 bases). The germline CDR1 and CDR2 sequences are KGHSH and LQKENI. CDR3 size: 14 residues. Deletions cut 4 bases from V and 7 bases from J, with 14 bases between. CDR3: CASSRSQGLNEQFF. Written as DNA, the CDR3 is TGTGCCAGCTCACGATCCCAGGGATTGAATGAGCAGTTCTTC.

This rearrangement joins TRBV7-8 to TRBJ1-6, with 8 bases lining up with TRBD1. The CDR3 totals 15 residues. V lost 1 base, J lost 9 bases, and 5 bases stayed unmatched. Germline values: CDR1 SGHVS, CDR2 FQNEAQ. CDR3 sequence reads: CASSLDSGGGSPLHF. The CDR3 DNA reads TGTGCCAGCAGCTTAGACTCAGGGGGCGGTTCACCCCTCCACTTT.

The chain couples TRBV21-1 to TRBJ2-7; the tabulated D call, TRBD1, remains unverified against the DNA. TRBV21-1 is a recognized pseudogene. The CDR3 consists of 15 residues. The DNA of the CDR3 is TGTGCCAGCGGATATGACAGATTACACTCCTACGAGCAGTACTTC. Residues: CASGYDRLHSYEQYF.

The rearrangement uses TRBV5-1 and TRBJ1-2; tentative D call: TRBD1 (6 bases). V lost 4 bases, J lost 4 bases, and 23 bases lay in between. The CDR3 has 17 residues. Germline lookup yields CDR1 SGHRS and CDR2 YFSETQ. For the CDR3, the DNA is TGCGCCAGCAGCGGTCAACCTCCGGGACAAAAGTCCTATGGCTACACCTTC. Residues: CASSGQPPGQKSYGYTF.

The V and J genes are TRBV5-8 and TRBJ2-1, with 10 bases lining up with TRBD2. The CDR3 is 15 amino acids. Germline CDR1 reads SGHTS; CDR2 reads YDEGEE. The V segment lost 1 base and the J segment 4 bases; nucleotides outside the gene matches: 2. In nucleotides, the CDR3 is TGTGCCAGCAGCTTGCGGACTAGCGGTTACAATGAGCAGTTCTTC. Amino acid sequence: CASSLRTSGYNEQFF.

This clone was counted a single time. The chain combines TRBV24-1 with TRBJ1-2; 10 positions agree with TRBD1. V trimming: 4 bases; J trimming: 4 bases; junction bases outside the gene matches: 5. The V gene's germline CDR1 is KGHDR and CDR2 SFDVKD. CDR3 length: 15 residues. The CDR3 region is CATSDWTGGSYGYTF. CDR3 in DNA: TGTGCCACCAGTGACTGGACAGGGGGATCCTATGGCTACACCTTC.

V gene TRBV9 combines with J gene TRBJ2-7, with D possibly matching TRBD1 (6 bases). Trimming stripped 5 bases from V and 2 bases from J, with 14 bases between. The CDR3 totals 14 residues. Germline lookup yields CDR1 SGDLS and CDR2 YYNGEE. The CDR3 loop reads CASSAQGQTYEQYF. Here the CDR3 DNA reads TGTGCCAGCAGTGCCCAAGGACAGACCTACGAGCAGTACTTC. Full variable domain (outside the CDR3, taken from reference TRBV9 and TRBJ2-7): DSGVTQTPKHLITATGQRVTLRCSPRSGDLSVYWYQQSLDQGLQFLIQYYNGEERAKGNILERFSAQQFPDLHSELNLSSLELGDSALYFCASSAQGQTYEQYFGPGTRLTVT.

This chain links TRBV2 with TRBJ2-7; TRBD1 matches 9 bases. V gave up 6 bases and J gave up 2 bases; unmatched junction bases: 8. There are 15 residues in the CDR3. Germline-derived CDR1 and CDR2 are SNHLY and FYNNEI. The CDR3 spells CASSPPGQGTYEQYF. The CDR3 DNA reads as TGTGCCAGCAGCCCACCGGGACAGGGCACCTACGAGCAGTACTTC. The entire variable domain, with the rest obtained from reference TRBV2 and TRBJ2-7, is as follows: EPEVTQTPSHQVTQMGQEVILRCVPISNHLYFYWYRQILGQKVEFLVSFYNNEISEKSEIFDDQFSVERPDGSNFTLKIRSTKLEDSAMYFCASSPPGQGTYEQYFGPGTRLTVT.

This sequence joins TRBV6-2 or TRBV6-3 and TRBJ1-4; perhaps TRBD1 as D (6 bases). Germline CDR1 and CDR2: MNHEY and SVGEGT. V was shortened by 4 bases and J by 0 bases, with 12 bases between the two germline ends. The CDR3 contains 16 residues. The CDR3 DNA reads TGTGCCAGCAGTTTTGGACAGAGGACAACTAATGAAAAACTGTTTTTT. Protein sequence: CASSFGQRTTNEKLFF.

Worth noting for this clone: The junction departs from germline at one end; a sequencing error may be responsible. This rearrangement joins TRBV3-1 (or the pseudogene TRBV3-2) to TRBJ1-1; D ambiguous. The CDR3 loop spans 16 amino acids. Per the germline V gene, CDR1 is LGHDT and CDR2 is YNNKEL (reference sequence). The CDR3 loop reads CASSCRCPISSTESFF. The CDR3 DNA reads as TGTGCCAGCAGCTGCCGCTGTCCCATTTCAAGCACTGAATCTTTCTTT.